This entry describes one T cell receptor (beta chain). One junction end disagrees with the germline gene, perhaps due to a read error. This entry comes from a study of response to subunit inactivated influenza vaccine. MiXCR was run by TCRdb on the RT-PCR reads, yielding one entry per CDR3 protein. Here the sample spans some 500,000 distinct CDR3 sequences, roughly 13% being singletons. The receptor was derived from a man between 50 and 59 years old who received an inactivated influenza vaccine. This sample comprised PBMCs from blood, obtained more than 35 days after vaccination.

CDR3 sequence reads: CASSFRAGVYNDQFF. The CDR3, as DNA: TGTGCCAGCAGTTTTCGGGCAGGAGTATACAATGACCAGTTCTTC. The gene calls are TRBV27 and TRBJ2-1; D gene ambiguous. The CDR3 is 15 amino acids. The germline CDR1 and CDR2 sequences are MNHEY and SMNVEV (reference sequence).